The clone carrying this T cell receptor beta chain was detected only once. These data originate in a study of blood T cell repertoires in COVID-19. Looked up from germline, CDR1 is LGHNT and CDR2 is FRNRAP. The V end lost 1 base, the J end lost 4 bases, and 11 bases lay between the germline ends. There are 14 residues in the CDR3. As handled by the study authors: Scientists estimated how many nucleated cells there were by amplifying reference gene primers. Repertoires were generated with immunoSEQ multiplex PCR, while TCRdb's copy carries only in-frame clones and drops some. That table furnishes V, J and clone size, whereas the DNA furnished D and trimming. Of roughly 400,000 clones in the sample, 80% to 90% were seen once. Individuals aged roughly 18 to 95 years were recruited from approximately 22 US areas.

Sequencing input: PBMCs or T cells enriched from blood (not recorded which). This receptor was obtained from a man aged 25 to 40 who had recovered from COVID-19. The chain couples TRBV12-5 to TRBJ2-7, with a weak D call TRBD2 (6 bases). The CDR3 DNA sequence: TGTGCTAGTGGTTTGGGCGGGAAGTTATACGAGCAGTACTTC. Its protein is CASGLGGKLYEQYF.